This T cell receptor beta chain was sequenced during a study of human T cells and chemical hapten exposure. This clonotype has only a few counts. The sample's time point: patch test 1, 2 weeks after DPC sensitization. As to treatment: therapeutic diphenylcyclopropenone sensitization with weekly scalp DPC. Researchers extracted total RNA from unfractionated whole blood. One entry per CDR3 protein, called by TCRdb with MiXCR from the RACE reads. The profile shows some 380,000 distinct CDR3 sequences, around 4.8% of them singletons. CDR3 length: 15 amino acids. J was trimmed by 0 bases and V by 7 bases; bases with no gene match: 8. Germline-derived CDR1 and CDR2 are SQVTM and ANQGSEA.

The sample was whole blood, taken in connection with sensitization to the hapten diphenylcyclopropenone (DPC). This sequence was found in a woman between 45 and 65 years old with alopecia areata. Some clones in this sample may be carry-over from other donors' samples. The chain uses TRBV29-1 and TRBJ2-3; 9 bases line up with TRBD1. As DNA, the CDR3 is TGCAGCGCCGAGAGGACAGGGGCGAGCACAGATACGCAGTATTTT. Its translation: CSAERTGASTDTQYF.